The 8 T cell receptor beta chains listed next were all sequenced from one sample in a study of CD8 T cells in ankylosing spondylitis. General study points: Ankylosing spondylitis blood appeared to carry a characteristic TCR beta motif of roughly eight highly homologous variants.

These receptors lack a known antigen. TCRdb reanalysed the 5' RACE reads using MiXCR and keeps one entry per CDR3 protein. The top ten hold just over 1% of the sample, which has about 480,000 distinct CDR3 sequences, over 15% seen once. Sequencing input: blood, either unsorted or a sorted T cell fraction (not recorded which). The receptors shown here come from a male donor with ankylosing spondylitis.

Concerning this clonotype itself: A much larger clone is a single base away; this may be a read error. The chain employs TRBV6-1 and TRBJ2-5, with TRBD2 matching 13 bases. V was clipped by 4 bases and J by 4 bases; unmatched bases: 3. Per the germline V gene, CDR1 is MNHNS and CDR2 is SASEGT. The CDR3 length is 15 residues. The CDR3 protein is CASSAGLAGIETQYF. Here the CDR3 DNA reads TGTGCCAGCAGTGCGGGACTAGCGGGAATAGAGACCCAGTACTTC.

As DNA, the CDR3 is TGTGCCAGCAGTGCTAGAGCTAACTATGGCTACACCTTC. This encodes CASSARANYGYTF. This rearrangement joins TRBV25-1 to TRBJ1-2; D unresolved. The ends were cut back, 4 bases at V and 0 bases at J, with 6 bases in the middle. The CDR3 loop spans 13 amino acids. Germline V lookup: CDR1 MGHDK, CDR2 SYGVNS.

J is TRBJ1-1 and V is TRBV30, with D possibly matching TRBD1 (6 bases). Germline CDR1 is GTSNPN and CDR2 is SVGIG (reference sequence). Trimming removed 4 bases from V and 1 base from J, with 10 bases in between. The CDR3 is 13 amino acids. The CDR3 DNA reads as TGTGCCTGGAATACCAGGGGGAACACTGAAGCTTTCTTT. Residues: CAWNTRGNTEAFF.

This clonotype was counted only a few times. The chain combines TRBV9 with TRBJ2-4; 7 bases agree with TRBD2. With V trimmed by 3 bases and J by 5 bases, 5 bases remained unmatched. Germline values: CDR1 SGDLS, CDR2 YYNGEE. The CDR3 has 14 amino acids. CDR3 nucleotide sequence: TGTGCCAGCAGCGCCGGGACTACACAAAACATTCAGTACTTC. It encodes CASSAGTTQNIQYF.

This chain connects TRBV12-3 or TRBV12-4 to TRBJ2-1, with D uncertain. This CDR3 has 15 amino acids. Trimming left V 0 bases short and J 8 bases short, with 14 bases between. CDR3 in amino acids: CASSLALVLGDEQFF. The CDR3 region has the DNA TGTGCCAGCAGTTTAGCGCTTGTTCTCGGCGATGAGCAGTTCTTC.

The genes are TRBV5-6 and TRBJ2-6; D might be TRBD2 (5 bases). Trimming left V 4 bases short and J 0 bases short, with 14 bases between. Per germline, CDR1 SGHDT and CDR2 YYEEEE. This CDR3 comprises 17 residues. The CDR3 protein is CASSPALGLSGANVLTF. Written as DNA, the CDR3 is TGTGCCAGCAGCCCGGCCCTCGGACTCTCTGGGGCCAACGTCCTGACTTTC. Drawing the rest from reference TRBV5-6 and TRBJ2-6, the complete variable domain is DAGVTQSPTHLIKTRGQQVTLRCSPKSGHDTVSWYQQALGQGPQFIFQYYEEEERQRGNFPDRFSGHQFPNYSSELNVNALLLGDSALYLCASSPALGLSGANVLTFGAGSRLTVL.

The chain is built from TRBV5-1 and TRBJ2-2, with D unclear. The CDR3 runs to 14 residues. CDR1 is SGHRS and CDR2 is YFSETQ in the germline V gene. Between the trimmed V and J ends, which lost 0 bases and 8 bases, there was a span of 11 bases. CDR3 sequence reads: CASSLGADFGELFF. CDR3 nucleotides: TGCGCCAGCAGCTTGGGGGCTGACTTTGGGGAGCTGTTTTTT.

The V gene is TRBV2, the J gene TRBJ1-6; no firm D call. The CDR3 covers 13 residues. Germline V gene data show CDR1 as SNHLY and CDR2 as FYNNEI. With 6 bases removed from V and 7 bases from J, the gap between germline ends came to 10 bases. In DNA, the CDR3 is TGTGCCAGCAGAGGCCGGCCCAATTCACCCCTCCACTTT. It codes for CASRGRPNSPLHF.